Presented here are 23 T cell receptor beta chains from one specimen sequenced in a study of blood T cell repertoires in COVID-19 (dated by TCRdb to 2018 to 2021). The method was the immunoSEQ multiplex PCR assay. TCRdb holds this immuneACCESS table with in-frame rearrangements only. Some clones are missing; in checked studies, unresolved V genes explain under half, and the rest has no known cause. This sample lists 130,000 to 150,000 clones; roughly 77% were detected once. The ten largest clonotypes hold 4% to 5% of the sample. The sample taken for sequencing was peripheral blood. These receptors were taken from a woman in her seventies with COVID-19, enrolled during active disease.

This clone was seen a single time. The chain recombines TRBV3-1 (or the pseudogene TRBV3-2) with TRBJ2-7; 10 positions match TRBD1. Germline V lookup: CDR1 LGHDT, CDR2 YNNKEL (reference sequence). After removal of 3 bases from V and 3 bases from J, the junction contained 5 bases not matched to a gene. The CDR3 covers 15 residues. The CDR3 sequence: CASSQPGQGYYEQYF. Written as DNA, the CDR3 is TGTGCCAGCAGCCAGCCGGGACAGGGGTACTACGAGCAGTACTTC.

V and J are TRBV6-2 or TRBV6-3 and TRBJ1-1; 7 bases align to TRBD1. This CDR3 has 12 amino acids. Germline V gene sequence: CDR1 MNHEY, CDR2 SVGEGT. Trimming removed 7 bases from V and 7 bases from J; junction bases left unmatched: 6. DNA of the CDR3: TGTGCCAGCACCCCTAACAGGGGTGAAGCTTTCTTT. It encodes CASTPNRGEAFF.

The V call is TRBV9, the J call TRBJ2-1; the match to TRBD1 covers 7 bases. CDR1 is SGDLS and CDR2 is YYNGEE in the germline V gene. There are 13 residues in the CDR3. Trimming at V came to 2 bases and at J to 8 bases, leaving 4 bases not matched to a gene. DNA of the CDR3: TGTGCCAGCAGCGTCGGGACAGTCCATGAGCAGTTCTTC. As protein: CASSVGTVHEQFF. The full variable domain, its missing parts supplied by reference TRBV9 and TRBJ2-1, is DSGVTQTPKHLITATGQRVTLRCSPRSGDLSVYWYQQSLDQGLQFLIQYYNGEERAKGNILERFSAQQFPDLHSELNLSSLELGDSALYFCASSVGTVHEQFFGPGTRLTVL.

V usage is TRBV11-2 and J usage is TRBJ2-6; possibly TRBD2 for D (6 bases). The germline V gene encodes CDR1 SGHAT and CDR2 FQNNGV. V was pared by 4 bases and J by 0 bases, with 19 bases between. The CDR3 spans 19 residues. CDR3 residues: CASSSTRDSRPSGANVLTF. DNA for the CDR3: TGTGCCAGCAGCTCTACCCGGGACTCTCGCCCCTCTGGGGCCAACGTCCTGACTTTC.

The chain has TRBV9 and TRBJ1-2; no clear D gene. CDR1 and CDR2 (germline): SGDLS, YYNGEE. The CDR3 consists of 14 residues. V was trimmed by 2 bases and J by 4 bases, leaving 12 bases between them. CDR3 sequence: CASSVDSMSYGYTF. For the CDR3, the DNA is TGTGCCAGCAGCGTGGACTCCATGAGCTATGGCTACACCTTC.

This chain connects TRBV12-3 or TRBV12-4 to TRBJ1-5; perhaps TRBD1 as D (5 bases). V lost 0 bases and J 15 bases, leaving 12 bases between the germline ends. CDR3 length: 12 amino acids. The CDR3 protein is CASSLAPGTPHF. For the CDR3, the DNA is TGTGCCAGCAGTTTAGCCCCCGGGACTCCGCATTTT.

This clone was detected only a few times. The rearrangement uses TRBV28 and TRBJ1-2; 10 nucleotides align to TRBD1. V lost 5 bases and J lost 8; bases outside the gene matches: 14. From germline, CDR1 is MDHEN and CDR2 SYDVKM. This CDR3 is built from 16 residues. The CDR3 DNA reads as TGTGCCAGCAGTCCTTGGACAGGGGGTGTACGGGACGGCTACACCTTC. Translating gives CASSPWTGGVRDGYTF.

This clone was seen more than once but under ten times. Here the CDR3 DNA reads TGTGCCAGCAGTACCGGATGGACAGGGGAAGCTTTCTTT. This encodes CASSTGWTGEAFF. This rearrangement joins TRBV6-5 to TRBJ1-1; 8 bases align to TRBD1. Losses at the gene ends were 5 bases for V and 8 bases for J; bases not matched to a gene: 7. Germline CDR1 is MNHEY and CDR2 is SVGAGI. This CDR3 comprises 13 residues.

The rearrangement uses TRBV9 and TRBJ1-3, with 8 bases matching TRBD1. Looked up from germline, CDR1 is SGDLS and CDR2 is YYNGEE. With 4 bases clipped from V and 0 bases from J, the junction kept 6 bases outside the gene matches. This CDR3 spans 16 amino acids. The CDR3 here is CASSPGQAHSGNTIYF. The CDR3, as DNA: TGTGCCAGCAGCCCGGGACAGGCCCACTCTGGAAACACCATATATTTT.

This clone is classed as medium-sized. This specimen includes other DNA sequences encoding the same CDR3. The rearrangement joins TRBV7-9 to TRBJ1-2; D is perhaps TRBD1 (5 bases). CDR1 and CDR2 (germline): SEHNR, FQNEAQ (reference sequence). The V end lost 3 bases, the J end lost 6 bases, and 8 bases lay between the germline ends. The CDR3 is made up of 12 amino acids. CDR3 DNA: TGTGCCAGCAGCTTCGGGGGGGATGGCTACACCTTC. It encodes CASSFGGDGYTF.

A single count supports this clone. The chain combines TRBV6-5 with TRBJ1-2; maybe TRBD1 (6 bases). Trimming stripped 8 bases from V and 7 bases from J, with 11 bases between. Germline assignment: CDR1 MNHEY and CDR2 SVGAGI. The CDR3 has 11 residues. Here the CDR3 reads CASGATGGYTF. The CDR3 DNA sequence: TGTGCCAGCGGGGCGACAGGTGGCTACACCTTC.

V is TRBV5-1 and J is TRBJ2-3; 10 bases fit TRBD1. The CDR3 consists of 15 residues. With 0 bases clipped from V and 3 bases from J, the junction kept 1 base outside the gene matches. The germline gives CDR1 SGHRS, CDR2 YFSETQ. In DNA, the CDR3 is TGCGCCAGCAGCTTGGAGGGACAGGGGACAGATACGCAGTATTTT. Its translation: CASSLEGQGTDTQYF.

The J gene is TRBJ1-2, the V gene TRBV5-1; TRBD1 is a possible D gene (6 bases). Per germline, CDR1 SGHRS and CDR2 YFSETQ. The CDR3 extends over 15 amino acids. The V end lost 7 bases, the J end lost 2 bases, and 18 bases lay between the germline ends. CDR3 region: CASAPGNRENYGYTF. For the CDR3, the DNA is TGCGCCAGCGCTCCGGGGAACAGGGAAAACTATGGCTACACCTTC. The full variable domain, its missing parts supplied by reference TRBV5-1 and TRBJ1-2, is KAGVTQTPRYLIKTRGQQVTLSCSPISGHRSVSWYQQTPGQGLQFLFEYFSETQRNKGNFPGRFSGRQFSNSRSEMNVSTLELGDSALYLCASAPGNRENYGYTFGSGTRLTVV.

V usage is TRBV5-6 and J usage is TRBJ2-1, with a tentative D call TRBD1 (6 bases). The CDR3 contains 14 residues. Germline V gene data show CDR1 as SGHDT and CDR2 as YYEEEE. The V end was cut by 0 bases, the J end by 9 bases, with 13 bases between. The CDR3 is CASSLGGPNIEQFF. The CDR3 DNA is TGTGCCAGCAGCTTGGGGGGGCCCAATATTGAGCAGTTCTTC.

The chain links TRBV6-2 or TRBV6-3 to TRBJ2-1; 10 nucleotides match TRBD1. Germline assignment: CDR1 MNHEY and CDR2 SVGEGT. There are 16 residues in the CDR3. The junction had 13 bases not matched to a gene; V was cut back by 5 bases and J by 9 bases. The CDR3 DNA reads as TGTGCCAGCAGTCACCCGGCGAGACAGGGGGCGGTTGAGCAGTTCTTC. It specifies CASSHPARQGAVEQFF.

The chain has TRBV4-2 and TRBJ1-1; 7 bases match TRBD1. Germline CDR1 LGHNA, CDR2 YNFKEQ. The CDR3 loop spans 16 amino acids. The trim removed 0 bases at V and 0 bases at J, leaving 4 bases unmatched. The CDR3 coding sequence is TGTGCCAGCAGCCAAGATTTGGACAGGATGAACACTGAAGCTTTCTTT. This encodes CASSQDLDRMNTEAFF.

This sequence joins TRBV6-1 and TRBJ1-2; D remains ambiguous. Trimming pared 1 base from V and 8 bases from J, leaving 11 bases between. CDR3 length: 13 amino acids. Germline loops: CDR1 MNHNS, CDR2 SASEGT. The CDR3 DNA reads TGTGCCAGCAGTGAAGGATGGGGAGAAGGCTACACCTTC. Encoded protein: CASSEGWGEGYTF.

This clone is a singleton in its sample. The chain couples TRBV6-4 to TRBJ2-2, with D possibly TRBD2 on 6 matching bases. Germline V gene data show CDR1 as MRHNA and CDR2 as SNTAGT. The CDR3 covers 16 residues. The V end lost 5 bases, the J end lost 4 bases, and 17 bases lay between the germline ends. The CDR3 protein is CASSRVGRGSTGELFF. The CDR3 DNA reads TGTGCCAGCAGTAGGGTCGGTCGGGGGAGCACCGGGGAGCTGTTTTTT.

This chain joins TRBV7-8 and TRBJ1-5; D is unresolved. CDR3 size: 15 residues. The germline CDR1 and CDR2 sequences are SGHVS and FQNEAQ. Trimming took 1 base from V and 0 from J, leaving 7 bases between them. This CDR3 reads CASSLVGNSNQPQHF. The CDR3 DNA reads TGTGCCAGCAGCTTAGTGGGCAATAGCAATCAGCCCCAGCATTTT.

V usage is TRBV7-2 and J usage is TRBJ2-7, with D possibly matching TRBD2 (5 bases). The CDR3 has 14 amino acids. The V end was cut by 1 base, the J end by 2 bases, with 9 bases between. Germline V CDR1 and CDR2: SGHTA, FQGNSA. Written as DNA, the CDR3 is TGTGCCAGCAGCTTAGATCGGGGTCCCTACGAGCAGTACTTC. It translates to CASSLDRGPYEQYF.

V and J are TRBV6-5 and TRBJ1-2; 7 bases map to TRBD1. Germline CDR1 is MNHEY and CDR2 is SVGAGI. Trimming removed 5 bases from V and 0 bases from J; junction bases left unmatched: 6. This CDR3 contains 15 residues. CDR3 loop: CASSPTDRTNYGYTF. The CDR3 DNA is TGTGCCAGCAGTCCCACGGACAGGACTAACTATGGCTACACCTTC.

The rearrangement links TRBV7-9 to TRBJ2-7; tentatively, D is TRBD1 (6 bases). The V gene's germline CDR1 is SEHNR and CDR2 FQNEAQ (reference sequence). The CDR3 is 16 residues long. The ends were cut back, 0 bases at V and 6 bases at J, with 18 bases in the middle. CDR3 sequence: CASSLAARGISSEQYF. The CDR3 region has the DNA TGTGCCAGCAGCTTAGCGGCCAGGGGCATATCAAGCGAGCAGTACTTC. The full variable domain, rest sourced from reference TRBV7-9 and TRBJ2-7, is DTGVSQNPRHKITKRGQNVTFRCDPISEHNRLYWYRQTLGQGPEFLTYFQNEAQLEKSRLLSDRFSAERPKGSFSTLEIQRTEQGDSAMYLCASSLAARGISSEQYFGPGTRLTVT.

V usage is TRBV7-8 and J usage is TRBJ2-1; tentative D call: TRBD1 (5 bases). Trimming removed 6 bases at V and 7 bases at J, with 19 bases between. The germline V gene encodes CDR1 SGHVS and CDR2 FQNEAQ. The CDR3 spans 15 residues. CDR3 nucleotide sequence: TGTGCCAGCAGACTGGACACCTCGGGTAGGAATGAGCAGTTCTTC. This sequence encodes CASRLDTSGRNEQFF.